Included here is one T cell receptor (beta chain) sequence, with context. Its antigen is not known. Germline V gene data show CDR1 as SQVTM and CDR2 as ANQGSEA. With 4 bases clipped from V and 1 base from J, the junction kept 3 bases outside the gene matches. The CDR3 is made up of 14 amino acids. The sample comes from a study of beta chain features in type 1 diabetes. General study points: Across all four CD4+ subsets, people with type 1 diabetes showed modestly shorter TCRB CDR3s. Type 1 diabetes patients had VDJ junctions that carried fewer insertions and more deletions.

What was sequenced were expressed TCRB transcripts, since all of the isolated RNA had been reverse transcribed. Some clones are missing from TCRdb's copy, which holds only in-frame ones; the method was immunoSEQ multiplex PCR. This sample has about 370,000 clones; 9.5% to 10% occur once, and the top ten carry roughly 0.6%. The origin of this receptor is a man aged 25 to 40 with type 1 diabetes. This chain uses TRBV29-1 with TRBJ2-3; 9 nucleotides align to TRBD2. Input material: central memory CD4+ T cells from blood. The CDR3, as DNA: TGCAGCGTTGGTGGCGGGAGGGGCACAGATACGCAGTATTTT. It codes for CSVGGGRGTDTQYF.